This is a list of T cell receptor beta chains from one sample in a study of beta chain features in type 1 diabetes. Sequencing used immunoSEQ multiplex PCR; TCRdb keeps in-frame clones, though not all of them. The sample lists about 240,000 clones; about 26% were seen once. Sample: central memory CD4+ T cells from blood. The receptors were sampled from a man aged 30 to 39 in good health. Both conserved end residues are part of each CDR3. A D gene is named only where the DNA matches it firmly. Clone size, where shown, is once, few, many, or a class for clones that have expanded.

clone size | J gene | V gene | D gene | CDR3 DNA | CDR3 protein
NA | TRBJ2-7 | TRBV11-2 | NA | TGTGCCAGCAGCTTATTACATACCTACGAGCAGTACTTC | CASSLLHTYEQYF
many | TRBJ2-1 | TRBV5-1 | NA | TGCGCCAGCAGCTCCATAGCGGTCCCATCGCAGTTCTTC | CASSSIAVPSQFF
few | TRBJ1-2 | TRBV28 | TRBD1 | TGTGCCAGCAGTTATCCCCGACAGGGCCTGGACTATGGCTACACCTTC | CASSYPRQGLDYGYTF
few | TRBJ2-3 | TRBV5-6 | NA | TGTGCCAGCAGCACCCAGGGAGGTACGCAGTATTTT | CASSTQGGTQYF
NA | TRBJ1-1 | TRBV19 | TRBD1 | TGTGCCAGTAAAACGGACAGGGGTACTGAAGCTTTCTTT | CASKTDRGTEAFF
NA | TRBJ1-3 | TRBV9 | NA | TGTGCCAGCAGCGTAGCGGCGGCTGGAAACACCATATATTTT | CASSVAAAGNTIYF
NA | TRBJ1-5 | TRBV21-1 | NA | NA | CASSVAGGIQPQHF
NA | TRBJ1-5 | TRBV5-1 | NA | TGCGCCAGCAGCTTGGGAGACGGGAATCAGCCCCAGCATTTT | CASSLGDGNQPQHF
NA | TRBJ2-3 | TRBV7-2 | NA | TGTGCCAGCAGCTTAGACGTATCGGCGGGAAGAAGGGATACGCAGTATTTT | CASSLDVSAGRRDTQYF
NA | TRBJ2-6 | TRBV10-3 | NA | TGTGCCATCAGCCGCGGAACTGGGAATTCTGGGGCCAACGTCCTGACTTTC | CAISRGTGNSGANVLTF
few | TRBJ1-2 | TRBV2 | TRBD1 | TGTGCCAGCAGCTCGGACAGGGATAACTATGGCTACACCTTC | CASSSDRDNYGYTF
NA | TRBJ2-7 | TRBV10-3 | TRBD1 | TGTGCCATCAAGGGGACAGGGATCGACGAGCAGTACTTC | CAIKGTGIDEQYF
few | TRBJ1-1 | TRBV6-5 | TRBD1 | TGTGCCAGCAGTCTCGGACAGGGATGGTCCACTGAAGCTTTCTTT | CASSLGQGWSTEAFF
few | TRBJ2-5 | TRBV10-3 | TRBD2 | TGTGCCATCAGTGAGTTCCGCGGGAGAGTACAAGAGACCCAGTACTTC | CAISEFRGRVQETQYF
NA | TRBJ2-5 | TRBV4-1 | NA | TGCGCCAGCAGCCAAGAAGGACACGGCGAGACCCAGTACTTC | CASSQEGHGETQYF
few | TRBJ2-2 | TRBV5-4 | TRBD2 | TGTGCCAGCAGCTTCCCCCGGGGGGTTAACACCGGGGAGCTGTTTTTT | CASSFPRGVNTGELFF
few | TRBJ2-5 | TRBV6-6 | NA | TGTGCCAGCAGGGGAGAGTACCAAGAGACCCAGTACTTC | CASRGEYQETQYF
NA | TRBJ2-1 | TRBV18 | NA | TGTGCCAGCTCACCACCGGGGGCTGCAGCTGAGCAGTTCTTC | CASSPPGAAAEQFF
NA | TRBJ1-1 | TRBV5-4 | NA | TGTGCCAGCAGCTCACCGGGCATAGACACTGAAGCTTTCTTT | CASSSPGIDTEAFF
few | TRBJ1-5 | TRBV27 | NA | TGTGCCAGCAGTTCGACAGTGCACAATCAGCCCCAGCATTTT | CASSSTVHNQPQHF
NA | TRBJ2-3 | TRBV29-1 | NA | TGCAGCGTGAGCGGGTTTACGCAGTATTTT | CSVSGFTQYF
few | TRBJ2-1 | TRBV12-2 | NA | TGTGCAAGTCGCTCCCGTGGCGGGGGCAATGAGCAGTTCTTC | CASRSRGGGNEQFF
few | TRBJ2-3 | TRBV2 | NA | TGTGCCAGCAGTCCGGGACGGCCATGGGAGGATACGCAGTATTTT | CASSPGRPWEDTQYF
few | TRBJ2-7 | TRBV5-1 | TRBD1 | TGCGCCAGCAGCTTGGCTAATCCAGGGGGCGTGGACGAGCAGTACTTC | CASSLANPGGVDEQYF
few | TRBJ2-5 | TRBV6-5 | NA | TGTGCCAGCAGTCCGGGACGTCAAGAGACCCAGTACTTC | CASSPGRQETQYF
NA | TRBJ2-1 | TRBV10-3 | NA | TGTGCCATCAGCCCACGAGGGAATCAGGGTGAGCAGTTCTTC | CAISPRGNQGEQFF
few | TRBJ2-1 | TRBV5-1 | NA | TGCGCCAGCAGCTTGGTAGGGGACCCAGACCTGGACAATGAGCAGTTCTTC | CASSLVGDPDLDNEQFF
few | TRBJ1-6 | TRBV7-2 | NA | TGTGCCAGCAGCTTAGCTACAGATAGATCACCCCTCCACTTT | CASSLATDRSPLHF
NA | TRBJ1-1 | TRBV5-4 | NA | TGTGCCAGCAGCCTTTGGGGTCTGAACACTGAAGCTTTCTTT | CASSLWGLNTEAFF
few | TRBJ2-2 | TRBV10-3 | TRBD1 | TGTGCCATCAGTGAGCGCACAGGGGCCGGGGAGCTGTTTTTT | CAISERTGAGELFF
few | TRBJ1-2 | TRBV2 | NA | TGTGCCAGCACCCGGGGTGAAGGCTACACCTTC | CASTRGEGYTF
NA | TRBJ2-1 | TRBV27 | TRBD2 | TGTGCCAGCAGTTTAGATTATCCGGGGGGTTCCTACAATGAGCAGTTCTTC | CASSLDYPGGSYNEQFF
few | TRBJ2-5 | TRBV7-2 | NA | TGTGCCAGCAGCTTAGGGCCACGAGGAGAGACCCAGTACTTC | CASSLGPRGETQYF
few | TRBJ2-1 | TRBV6-6 | NA | TGTGCCAGCAGCAACGTAGGGAATGAGCAGTTCTTC | CASSNVGNEQFF
NA | TRBJ2-2 | TRBV9 | TRBD1 | TGTGCCAGCAGCATATCGGGACAGGGGGCCGGGGAGCTGTTTTTT | CASSISGQGAGELFF
NA | TRBJ2-5 | TRBV5-4 | NA | TGTGCCAGCAGCTTGGCTCGGTTTGGGGGAGAGACCCAGTACTTC | CASSLARFGGETQYF
NA | TRBJ2-3 | TRBV27 | NA | TGTGCCAGCAGTTTACCGGGCCGCACAGATACGCAGTATTTT | CASSLPGRTDTQYF
few | TRBJ2-1 | TRBV29-1 | NA | TGCAGCGTCCTTGGGAGAACAGGTCACAATGAGCAGTTCTTC | CSVLGRTGHNEQFF
NA | TRBJ2-2 | TRBV5-6 | NA | TGTGCCAGCAGCCGGGTCGGACAAAACACCGGGGAGCTGTTTTTT | CASSRVGQNTGELFF
few | TRBJ2-1 | TRBV5-1 | TRBD1 | TGCGCCAGCAGCTTCGGACAGGACCCCAATGAGCAGTTCTTC | CASSFGQDPNEQFF
few | TRBJ2-7 | TRBV2 | NA | TGTGCCAGCAGTGGCCTGTTGGGATCCTACGAGCAGTACTTC | CASSGLLGSYEQYF
many | TRBJ2-1 | TRBV6-5 | TRBD2 | TGTGCCAGCAGGAGCGGGGGGGCCCACAATGAGCAGTTCTTC | CASRSGGAHNEQFF
NA | TRBJ2-1 | TRBV5-6 | NA | TGTGCCAGCGCTCGGGTTACGAAGGGGGGCAATGAGCAGTTCTTC | CASARVTKGGNEQFF
NA | TRBJ2-3 | TRBV30 | NA | TGTGCCTGGAGTCCGGGACGGAAAGATACGCAGTATTTT | CAWSPGRKDTQYF
once | TRBJ2-5 | TRBV9 | TRBD2 | TGTGCCAGCAGCGTAGGACTAGCGGGAGGGGAGACCCAGTACTTC | CASSVGLAGGETQYF
few | TRBJ2-7 | TRBV30 | NA | TGTGCCTGGAGTGGTACCGGGACCGAGCAGTACTTC | CAWSGTGTEQYF